This T cell receptor (beta chain) was observed in a study of blood T cell repertoires in COVID-19. About the research overall: COVID-19 samples, acute and convalescent, were from the United States, Italy and Spain. The analysed material was cDNA or gDNA that came from T cells, B-cell-depleted T cells, or PBMCs.

Per the authors' pipeline: Estimation of nucleated cell counts was performed using reference gene primer amplification. Only in-frame clones appear in the TCRdb table, and some are missing; sequencing was by immunoSEQ multiplex PCR. D and trimming were read from the DNA, whereas the V and J calls and clone size are those reported in that table. The sample gives 150,000 to 190,000 clones, 85% to 90% of which show up once; about 16% is in the top ten. The receptor was isolated from a woman aged 40 to 50 with acute or convalescent COVID-19. Sequences were obtained from peripheral blood.

In DNA form, the CDR3 reads TGTGCCAGCAGCTCAGGGGGCGCGATCACTGAAGCTTTCTTT. The encoded protein is CASSSGGAITEAFF. The chain recombines TRBV7-2 with TRBJ1-1, with 8 bases that match TRBD1. Trimming cost V 4 bases and J 4 bases; bases outside gene matches: 5. Germline CDR1 and CDR2: SGHTA and FQGNSA. The CDR3 is 14 amino acids.